This T cell receptor beta chain was sequenced during a study of T-cell memory formation after mild COVID-19. Study in general: Largely donor-specific TCR clusters were found.

Study-wide results and limits: Certain responding clones were present in pre-infection memory, suggesting participation of cross-reactive memory. Shrinking CD4+ clones were chiefly CM and EM; CD8+ ones were chiefly EMRA.

Germline-derived CDR1 and CDR2 are KGHDR and SFDVKD. Trimming cost V 3 bases and J 6 bases; bases outside gene matches: 13. This CDR3 is 19 amino acids long. Constant-segment-primed 5'RACE gave TCR alpha and TCR beta cDNA libraries with sample barcodes and UMIs. TCRdb fed the 5' RACE reads into MiXCR, producing one record per CDR3 protein. The table lists around 390,000 distinct CDR3 sequences, about 16% of them singletons, with 20% to 25% in the top ten. This clonotype was recorded a few times. Its antigen remains unidentified. This TCR derives from a man aged 18 to 29 who had mild COVID-19 (a few samples of this study predate the infection). Cell type and time point are not known. Sequencing was carried out using PBMCs or a T cell subset sorted from them (not recorded which). This rearrangement joins TRBV24-1 to TRBJ2-1; 13 nucleotides agree with TRBD2. Here the CDR3 reads CATSDTSGGAGRSFNEQFF. DNA of the CDR3: TGTGCCACCAGTGATACTAGCGGGGGGGCCGGGCGGAGTTTCAATGAGCAGTTCTTC.